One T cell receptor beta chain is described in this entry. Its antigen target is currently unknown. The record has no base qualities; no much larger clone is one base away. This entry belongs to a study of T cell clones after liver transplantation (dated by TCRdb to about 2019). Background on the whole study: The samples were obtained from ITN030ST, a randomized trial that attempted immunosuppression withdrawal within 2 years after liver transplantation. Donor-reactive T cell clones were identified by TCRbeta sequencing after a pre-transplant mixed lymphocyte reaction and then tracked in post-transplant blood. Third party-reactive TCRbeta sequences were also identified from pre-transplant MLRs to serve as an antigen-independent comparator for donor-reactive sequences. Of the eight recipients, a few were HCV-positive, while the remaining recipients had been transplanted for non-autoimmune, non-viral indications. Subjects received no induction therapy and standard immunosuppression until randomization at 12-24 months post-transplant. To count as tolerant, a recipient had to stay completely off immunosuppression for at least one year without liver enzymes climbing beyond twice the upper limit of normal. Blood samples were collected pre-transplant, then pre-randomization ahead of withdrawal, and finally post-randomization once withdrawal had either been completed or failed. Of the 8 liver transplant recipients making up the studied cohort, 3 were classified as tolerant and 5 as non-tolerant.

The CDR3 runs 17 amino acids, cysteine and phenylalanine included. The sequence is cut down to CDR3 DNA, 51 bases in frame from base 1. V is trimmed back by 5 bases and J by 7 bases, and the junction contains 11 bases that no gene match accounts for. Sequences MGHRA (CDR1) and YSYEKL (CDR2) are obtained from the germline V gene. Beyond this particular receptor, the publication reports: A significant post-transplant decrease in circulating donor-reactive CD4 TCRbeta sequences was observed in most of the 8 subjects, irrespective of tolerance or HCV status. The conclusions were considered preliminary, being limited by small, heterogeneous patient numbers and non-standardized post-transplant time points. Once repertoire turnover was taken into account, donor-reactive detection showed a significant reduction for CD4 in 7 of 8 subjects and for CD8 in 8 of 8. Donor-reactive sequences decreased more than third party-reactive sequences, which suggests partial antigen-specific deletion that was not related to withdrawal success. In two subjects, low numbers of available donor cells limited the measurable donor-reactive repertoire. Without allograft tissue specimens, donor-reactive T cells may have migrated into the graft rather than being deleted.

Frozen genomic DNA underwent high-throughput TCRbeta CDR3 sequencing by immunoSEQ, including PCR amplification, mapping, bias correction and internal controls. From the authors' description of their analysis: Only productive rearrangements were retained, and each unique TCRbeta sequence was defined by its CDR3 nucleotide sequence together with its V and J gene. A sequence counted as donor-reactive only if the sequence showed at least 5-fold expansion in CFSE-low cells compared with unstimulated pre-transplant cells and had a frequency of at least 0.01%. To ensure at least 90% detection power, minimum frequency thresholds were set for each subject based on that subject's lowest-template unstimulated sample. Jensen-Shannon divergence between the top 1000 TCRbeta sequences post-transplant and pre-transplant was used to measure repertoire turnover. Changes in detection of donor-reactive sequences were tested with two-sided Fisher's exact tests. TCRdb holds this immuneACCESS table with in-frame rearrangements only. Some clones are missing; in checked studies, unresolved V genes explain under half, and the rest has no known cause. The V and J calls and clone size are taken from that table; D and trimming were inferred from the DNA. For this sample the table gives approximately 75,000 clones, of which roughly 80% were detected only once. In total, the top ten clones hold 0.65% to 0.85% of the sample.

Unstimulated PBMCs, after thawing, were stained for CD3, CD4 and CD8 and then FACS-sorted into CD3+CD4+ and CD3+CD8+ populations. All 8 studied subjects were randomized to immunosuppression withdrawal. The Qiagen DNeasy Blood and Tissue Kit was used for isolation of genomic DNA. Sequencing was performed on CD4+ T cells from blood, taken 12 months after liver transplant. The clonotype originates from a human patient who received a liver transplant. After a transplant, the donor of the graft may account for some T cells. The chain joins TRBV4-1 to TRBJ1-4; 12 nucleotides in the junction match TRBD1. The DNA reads TGCGCCAGCAGCAAGGGACAGGGGGCTTTGTCGGGTGAAAAACTGTTTTTT. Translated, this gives CASSKGQGALSGEKLFF.